The T cell receptor beta chain under discussion was sequenced for a study of persistence of HIV-infected CD4 T cells. Study-wide points: TCR analyses could not target the rare provirus-carrying CMV-responding cells. CMV- and Gag-responding cells had lower TCRbeta richness than CD3/CD28-responding cells.

This was the immunoSEQ version 4 assay in survey mode. The repertoire was sequenced with immunoSEQ multiplex PCR; TCRdb's copy has only in-frame clones and lacks some. The sample holds around 30,000 clones, roughly 80% seen once. An overlapping HIV-1 Gag peptide pool stimulated these cells at about 0.94 ug/peptide/mL. Memory cells lacking CD40L and CD69 with high CD45RO were sorted. The CDR3 loop spans 16 amino acids. The germline V gene encodes CDR1 KGHDR and CDR2 SFDVKD. V was clipped by 3 bases and J by 4 bases, with 17 bases between them. For this clone: Its antigen is currently unknown.

The clonotype originates from an adult woman with HIV who was CMV-seropositive. Sample: CD4+ T cells sorted from PBMCs after roughly 19-hour stimulation, taken from a patient who received antiretroviral therapy. V is TRBV24-1 and J is TRBJ1-2, with TRBD1 as a possible D gene (5 bases). The CDR3 DNA follows: TGTGCCACCAGTGATCAGGGAGCACGGGGGTTCTATGGCTACACCTTC. Translation: CATSDQGARGFYGYTF.